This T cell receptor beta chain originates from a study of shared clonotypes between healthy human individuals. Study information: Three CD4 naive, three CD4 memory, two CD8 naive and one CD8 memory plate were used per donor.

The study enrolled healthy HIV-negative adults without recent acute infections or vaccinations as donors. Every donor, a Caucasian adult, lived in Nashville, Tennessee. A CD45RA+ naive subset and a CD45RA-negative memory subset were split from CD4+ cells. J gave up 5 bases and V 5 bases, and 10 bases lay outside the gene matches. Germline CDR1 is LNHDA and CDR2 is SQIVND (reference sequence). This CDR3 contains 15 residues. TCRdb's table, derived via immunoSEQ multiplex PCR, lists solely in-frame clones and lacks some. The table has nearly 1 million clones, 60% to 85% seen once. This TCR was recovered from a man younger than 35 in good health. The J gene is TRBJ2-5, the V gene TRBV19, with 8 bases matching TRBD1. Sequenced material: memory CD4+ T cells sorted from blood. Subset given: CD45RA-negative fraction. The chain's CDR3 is CASSAGQGMWETQYF. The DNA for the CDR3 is TGTGCCAGTAGTGCCGGACAGGGTATGTGGGAGACCCAGTACTTC.